Given below is one TCR beta chain in context. The sample belongs to a study of cytotoxic CD8 clonotypes in ibrutinib-treated CLL. Study in general: Response samples came after a median about 12 months of treatment, range 6 to 36. An average of about 250,000 productive templates and approximately 91,000 productive rearrangements was obtained per sample.

With sequencing, the targeted depth ranged from 1 in 200,000 to 1 in 1 million T cells. Sequencing used immunoSEQ multiplex PCR; TCRdb keeps in-frame clones, though not all of them. The table records approximately 50,000 clones, approximately 71% of them present only once. The CDR3 has 15 residues. Germline V gene data show CDR1 as MNHEY and CDR2 as SVGAGI. Germline trimming cut 4 bases from V and 7 bases from J; bases unmatched to any gene: 12. Libraries of TCR beta were made from approximately 2 micrograms of genomic DNA that came from cryopreserved PBMCs. The chain has TRBV6-5 and TRBJ1-2; 7 bases match TRBD1. The source was PBMCs, collected after 12 months of ibrutinib treatment. The TCR originated in a human donor with chronic lymphocytic leukemia. CDR3 sequence (DNA): TGTGCCAGCAGTTCCCTTGGGACAGCTATCGTTGGCTACACCTTC. This gives the protein CASSSLGTAIVGYTF.